The rows below give T cell receptor beta chains drawn from one sample of a study of shared clonotypes between healthy human individuals. TCRdb's table, derived via immunoSEQ multiplex PCR, lists solely in-frame clones and lacks some. Among 700,000 or so clones listed, about 78% were seen once. Sequencing used memory CD4+ T cells sorted from blood. The receptors derive from a woman in her thirties in good health. CDR3s include the opening cysteine and the closing phenylalanine or tryptophan. Each record gives: clone size, V gene, D gene, J gene, CDR3 DNA, CDR3 protein. A D gene is named only where the DNA matches it firmly. The size field is filled for only some rows; it gives once, few, many or a size class.

>NA|TRBV9|NA|TRBJ2-5
TGTGCCAGCAGCGTAGCGGTACAAGAGACCCAGTACTTC
CASSVAVQETQYF
>NA|TRBV7-9|TRBD1|TRBJ2-5
TGTGCCAGCAGCCCTTGGGACAGGGGGAACACGAAGACCCAGTACTTC
CASSPWDRGNTKTQYF
>NA|TRBV15|NA|TRBJ1-3
TGTGCCACCAGTGCAGGTTTCGCCGGAAACACCATATATTTT
CATSAGFAGNTIYF
>NA|TRBV4-1|TRBD2|TRBJ2-5
TGCGCCAGCAGCCGGCTAGCGGGAGAGACCCAGTACTTC
CASSRLAGETQYF
>NA|TRBV5-1|NA|TRBJ2-7
TGCGCCAGCAGCGAAGCACCCCAGGGATACCGAACCCACGAGCAGTACTTC
CASSEAPQGYRTHEQYF
>few|TRBV27|TRBD1|TRBJ2-7
TGTGCCAGCCCATACCTACAGGGGGCAGATTACTACGAGCAGTACTTC
CASPYLQGADYYEQYF
>NA|TRBV9|TRBD2|TRBJ2-2
TGTGCCAGCAGCGTAGTTGGGACTAGCGGGAGGGCCTCTGGCGGGGAGCTGTTTTTT
CASSVVGTSGRASGGELFF
>NA|TRBV6-1|TRBD2|TRBJ2-3
TGTGCCAGCAGTAGCGGGAGAGAGGGCACAGATACGCAGTATTTT
CASSSGREGTDTQYF
>NA|TRBV25-1|NA|TRBJ2-3
TGTGCCAGCACCGAGGGACCGAAACATCCCAACCGGGAAGATACGCAGTATTTT
CASTEGPKHPNREDTQYF
>NA|TRBV7-8|TRBD1|TRBJ1-1
TGTGCCAGCAGCCGGACAGGGGGGCCTACTGAAGCTTTCTTT
CASSRTGGPTEAFF
>NA|TRBV19|TRBD2|TRBJ2-7
TGTGCCAGTCGCGACCCTGGGAGGGGTCGCGACTACGAGCAGTACTTC
CASRDPGRGRDYEQYF
>NA|TRBV7-2|NA|TRBJ1-2
TGTGCCAGCAGCTTAGGGGCAGGGAGAGTTGGCTATGGCTACACCTTC
CASSLGAGRVGYGYTF
>NA|TRBV23-1|NA|TRBJ2-7
TGCGCCAGCAGTCAATCGCACAGGGACTTGGCCCACGAGCAGTACTTC
CASSQSHRDLAHEQYF
>NA|TRBV2|NA|TRBJ2-3
TGTGCCAGCACCTCCTTCCCCCGGCAGGGGCCAGATACGCAGTATTTT
CASTSFPRQGPDTQYF
>NA|TRBV28|NA|TRBJ1-3
TGTGCCAGCAGTTCCCCTCAGGGGCGGGGAAACACCATATATTTT
CASSSPQGRGNTIYF
>NA|TRBV11-2|TRBD2|TRBJ2-2
TGTGCCAGCAGCTTAGGCGGGAGGTGGATGTTTTTT
CASSLGGRWMFF
>NA|TRBV7-9|TRBD1|TRBJ1-2
TGTGCCAGCAGCCCGGGACAGTATGGCTACACCTTC
CASSPGQYGYTF
>NA|TRBV9|TRBD2|TRBJ2-7
TGTGCCAGCAGCGTAGCGGGAGGAACACCCTACGAGCAGTACTTC
CASSVAGGTPYEQYF
>NA|TRBV7-2|NA|TRBJ2-1
TGTGCCAGCAGCTTAGAGTACAGTGCGGGCGGTGAGCAGTTCTTC
CASSLEYSAGGEQFF
>NA|TRBV29-1|NA|TRBJ2-7
TGCAGCGTTGAGGACAGAGTATACGAGCAGTACTTC
CSVEDRVYEQYF
>few|TRBV28|NA|TRBJ2-3
TGTGCCAGCACCTTGGCAGATACGCAGTATTTT
CASTLADTQYF
>NA|TRBV27|TRBD1|TRBJ1-5
TGTGCCACCTCACGTGGGACAGCCTTCAATCAGCCCCAGCATTTT
CATSRGTAFNQPQHF
>NA|TRBV7-2|NA|TRBJ1-1
TGTGCCAGCAGCGCCCCGGGGCCGGGAGCTTTCTTT
CASSAPGPGAFF
>NA|TRBV19|NA|TRBJ1-2
TGTGCCAGTAGTATGGCAGTAAGCTATGGCTACACCTTC
CASSMAVSYGYTF
>NA|TRBV5-4|TRBD2|TRBJ2-7
TGTGCCAGCAGCCCGCGGACTAGCGGGTCCCACGTCGAGCAGTACTTC
CASSPRTSGSHVEQYF
>NA|TRBV5-1|NA|TRBJ2-1
TGCGCCAGCAGCTTGGTAGTAGGGAGCTACAATGAGCAGTTCTTC
CASSLVVGSYNEQFF
>NA|TRBV12-2|NA|TRBJ1-5
TGTGCAAGCCAAATGGGCAGGTACAATCAGCCCCAGCATTTT
CASQMGRYNQPQHF
>NA|TRBV5-1|TRBD2|TRBJ2-1
TGCGCCAGCAGCGCCACTAGCGGGCTTTACAATGAGCAGTTCTTC
CASSATSGLYNEQFF
>NA|TRBV28|TRBD1|TRBJ2-1
TGTGCCAGCAGTTTGGGACAGGGGGGCGATGAGCAGTTCTTC
CASSLGQGGDEQFF
>NA|TRBV5-6|NA|TRBJ1-6
TGTGCCAGCAGCCTATGGGAATCCTATAATTCACCCCTCCACTTT
CASSLWESYNSPLHF
>NA|TRBV7-9|TRBD2|TRBJ2-3
TGTGCCAGCACCCAGACTAGCATTGGAGATACGCAGTATTTT
CASTQTSIGDTQYF
>many|TRBV5-1|NA|TRBJ2-7
TGCGCCAGCAGCTTGGATTTGACGCGGGGTTACGAGCAGTACTTC
CASSLDLTRGYEQYF
>NA|TRBV18|NA|TRBJ2-6
TGTGCCAGCTCACCATCAACAGGGTCTGGGGCCAACGTCCTGACTTTC
CASSPSTGSGANVLTF
>NA|TRBV28|NA|TRBJ1-1
TGTGCCAGCAGTCCAACTAGCAGGGAGGGGTTGAACACTGAAGCTTTCTTT
CASSPTSREGLNTEAFF
>NA|TRBV7-9|NA|TRBJ2-3
TGTGCCAGCAGCTCGGCAGATACGCAGTATTTT
CASSSADTQYF
>NA|TRBV19|TRBD1|TRBJ1-5
TGTGCCAGTAGAGGGACAGGGATGAGCAATCAGCCCCAGCATTTT
CASRGTGMSNQPQHF
>once|TRBV28|NA|TRBJ1-1
TGTGCCAGCAGTTTCAGGCGAGCTTTCTTT
CASSFRRAFF
>few|TRBV4-2|NA|TRBJ2-7
TGTGCCAGCAGCCAGGTTGACGAGTCCTACGAGCAGTACTTC
CASSQVDESYEQYF
>NA|TRBV28|TRBD1|TRBJ1-5
TGTGCCAGCAGGCGGGGACAGGGGGTGGGAAGCAATCAGCCCCAGCATTTT
CASRRGQGVGSNQPQHF
>NA|TRBV5-1|NA|TRBJ2-7
TGCGCCAGCAGCTTGGTGGCTAGCAGATCCTACGAGCAGTACTTC
CASSLVASRSYEQYF
>NA|TRBV10-1|NA|TRBJ1-2
TGCGCCAGCAGTGAGTCGGGCAGGGGAAGCTACACCTTC
CASSESGRGSYTF
>NA|TRBV7-2|NA|TRBJ2-1
TGTGCCAGCAGCCAAGCTAGTACCTACAATGAGCAGTTCTTC
CASSQASTYNEQFF
>NA|TRBV28|NA|TRBJ2-3
TGTGCCAGCAGTTTATTTGGTCGGATCACAGATACGCAGTATTTT
CASSLFGRITDTQYF
>NA|TRBV27|TRBD1|TRBJ1-2
TGTGCCAGCAGTTTAAGAGGGGGCCCCAACTATGGCTACACCTTC
CASSLRGGPNYGYTF
>NA|TRBV27|NA|TRBJ2-3
TGTGCCAGCAGTCTCCGCCCCCCACAGTTCTCTAGCACAGATACGCAGTATTTT
CASSLRPPQFSSTDTQYF
>NA|TRBV7-9|TRBD1|TRBJ1-1
TGTGCCAGCAGCCCCTACAGACAGGGACGGGACACTGAAGCTTTCTTT
CASSPYRQGRDTEAFF
>NA|TRBV15|NA|TRBJ1-4
TGTGCCACCAGCAGAGATAAGGGTACGGAAAAACTGTTTTTT
CATSRDKGTEKLFF
>few|TRBV28|TRBD1|TRBJ1-1
TGTGCCAGCTCAAGGGGGCACACTGAAGCTTTCTTT
CASSRGHTEAFF
>NA|TRBV9|NA|TRBJ2-7
TGTGCCAGCAGCGTAAGGGGGACCAGTCCCTACGAGCAGTACTTC
CASSVRGTSPYEQYF
>NA|TRBV5-1|NA|TRBJ1-4
TGCGCCAGCAGCTTGGGACAGTTGGGTAATGAAAAACTGTTTTTT
CASSLGQLGNEKLFF
>NA|TRBV5-1|NA|TRBJ2-2
TGCGCCAGCAGCCACAACACCGGGGAGCTGTTTTTT
CASSHNTGELFF
>NA|TRBV5-1|TRBD1|TRBJ1-3
TGCGCCAGCAGCCTGATACCACTGGACAGGTACTCTGGAAACACCATATATTTT
CASSLIPLDRYSGNTIYF
>NA|TRBV18|NA|TRBJ1-2
TGTGCCAGCTCACCTGAGGGTAACTATGGCTACACCTTC
CASSPEGNYGYTF
>NA|TRBV18|TRBD1|TRBJ1-2
TGTGCCAGCTCAAAGAGGGGGACAGAAGATAACTATGGCTACACCTTC
CASSKRGTEDNYGYTF
>NA|TRBV19|NA|TRBJ2-7
TGTGCCAGTTCCAGTGGAGCGGGTATCAGATACGAGCAGTACTTC
CASSSGAGIRYEQYF
>NA|TRBV2|NA|TRBJ2-7
TGTGCCAGCAGTGGAACTGGCGGGGACGAGCAGTACTTC
CASSGTGGDEQYF